A single sample is the source of the 9 T cell receptor beta chains below, sequenced in a study of blood T cell repertoires in COVID-19. Sequencing used immunoSEQ multiplex PCR; TCRdb keeps in-frame clones, though not all of them. This sample carries some 35,000 clones, approximately 78% of them seen once, and the ten largest clones take about 42%. Sequenced: peripheral blood. These receptors all come from a man aged 80 or over with active or convalescent COVID-19.

The chain links TRBV5-6 to TRBJ2-5, with D perhaps TRBD1 (7 bases). CDR1 is SGHDT and CDR2 is YYEEEE in the germline V gene. The CDR3 is made up of 15 amino acids. V dropped 7 bases and J dropped 4 bases, with 20 bases sitting between them. The CDR3 DNA sequence: TGTGCCAGCGCTGACAGGGTCGGGGGAGGAGAGACCCAGTACTTC. It encodes CASADRVGGGETQYF.

The J gene is TRBJ1-1, the V gene TRBV27, with D possibly being TRBD1 (6 bases). The CDR3 totals 14 residues. CDR1 and CDR2 from the germline V gene are MNHEY and SMNVEV (reference sequence). V lost 5 bases and J lost 10, with 20 bases in between. CDR3 sequence (DNA): TGTGCCAGCAGTGCCTCCTTCCTCGGGGGGCGAGCTTTCTTT. Translated: CASSASFLGGRAFF.

With respect to this clone: A junction boundary mismatches the germline segment, possibly from a read error. The V and J genes are TRBV10-3 and TRBJ2-1; 9 bases align to TRBD1. This CDR3 has 16 residues. CDR1 ENHRY and CDR2 SYGVKD come from the germline V gene. CDR3 region: CATRDRDTHSDNEQFF. The CDR3 bases are TGTGCCACAAGGGACAGGGACACACACTCCGACAATGAGCAGTTCTTC.

The chain has TRBV4-1 and TRBJ1-3, with D unresolved. Germline lookup yields CDR1 MGHRA and CDR2 YSYEKL. The V and J ends lost 0 bases and 0 bases respectively, with 12 bases between them. The CDR3 is 17 residues long. The CDR3 bases are TGCGCCAGCAGCCAAGATATGGGCCTACGCTCTGGAAACACCATATATTTT. Encoded protein: CASSQDMGLRSGNTIYF.

This chain links TRBV5-6 with TRBJ1-3, with no clear D. The CDR3 runs 15 residues. Germline CDR1 SGHDT, CDR2 YYEEEE. V lost 0 bases to trimming and J lost 0 bases, with 7 bases between them. The CDR3 region has the DNA TGTGCCAGCAGCTTGGGACGGGTCTCTGGAAACACCATATATTTT. Translation gives CASSLGRVSGNTIYF.

V gene TRBV5-4 combines with J gene TRBJ2-1, with 12 bases identical to TRBD2. Germline V CDR1 and CDR2: SGHNT, YYREEE (reference sequence). The V segment lost 0 bases and the J segment 2 bases; nucleotides outside the gene matches: 9. This CDR3 is 19 amino acids long. The chain's CDR3 is CASSLAKLAGGLTYNEQFF. As DNA, the CDR3 is TGTGCCAGCAGCTTGGCCAAACTAGCGGGAGGACTAACCTACAATGAGCAGTTCTTC.

Many counts were recorded for this clone. The chain has TRBV2 and TRBJ2-7; 7 nucleotides line up with TRBD2. Germline V lookup: CDR1 SNHLY, CDR2 FYNNEI. The J segment lost 7 bases and the V segment lost 6 bases, leaving 9 bases of the junction unmatched. The CDR3 is 13 residues long. CDR3 coding DNA: TGTGCCAGCAGCTGGGACTACGAGGGGGAGCAGTACTTC. Protein: CASSWDYEGEQYF.

This clone was seen only once. This rearrangement joins TRBV5-6 to TRBJ2-3; tentative D call: TRBD2 (6 bases). The CDR3 sequence is 16 residues long. Trimming stripped 5 bases from V and 5 bases from J, with 21 bases between. Germline CDR1 and CDR2: SGHDT and YYEEEE. As DNA, the CDR3 is TGTGCCAGCAGGTCACTAGCCATGGGGTCGGGAGATACGCAGTATTTT. This encodes CASRSLAMGSGDTQYF.

This clone is a singleton in its sample. The chain combines TRBV12-3 or TRBV12-4 with TRBJ2-2, with D possibly matching TRBD2 (5 bases). The CDR3 is made up of 12 amino acids. Trimming removed 3 bases from V and 8 bases from J, with 7 bases in between. CDR3 DNA sequence: TGTGCCAGCAGTTTGGGAGTAGGGGAGCTGTTTTTT. Its translation is CASSLGVGELFF.